Listed here are 31 T cell receptor beta chains from one sample, sequenced in a study of blood T cell repertoires in COVID-19 (dated by TCRdb to 2020 to 2022). Library preparation employed the immunoSEQ multiplex PCR assay. Sourced from immuneACCESS, this table was stored by TCRdb with only in-frame sequences that have V and J called. A share of the clones is absent; for the studies checked, an unresolved V gene accounts for under half, and the remainder has no known explanation. For this sample there are about 14,000 clones; 81% appear just once. The ten top clones hold approximately 30% of the sample. The sequenced material came from peripheral blood. The receptors shown here come from a human donor in a cohort sampled during active COVID-19.

This clone came up once. The rearrangement uses TRBV2 and TRBJ1-2, with 8 bases fitting TRBD1. V was clipped by 6 bases and J by 0 bases; unmatched bases: 6. Germline V gene sequence: CDR1 SNHLY, CDR2 FYNNEI. The length of the CDR3 is 15 residues. The CDR3 sequence: CASSAGTGPNYGYTF. CDR3 sequence (DNA): TGTGCCAGCAGCGCCGGGACAGGACCTAACTATGGCTACACCTTC.

The rearrangement uses TRBV9 and TRBJ1-1, with TRBD1 as a possible D gene (5 bases). The germline gives CDR1 SGDLS, CDR2 YYNGEE. Trimming took off 4 bases at V and 5 bases at J, with 15 bases between the two ends. CDR3 length equals 14 residues. CDR3 DNA sequence: TGTGCCAGCAGCTCTAGGCAGGGAGGAACTGAAGCTTTCTTT. Amino acids: CASSSRQGGTEAFF.

In this sample, this clone turned up a few times. The chain has TRBV7-9 and TRBJ2-3; D is ambiguous. V lost 5 bases, J lost 13 bases, and 7 bases lay in between. CDR1 and CDR2 (germline): SEHNR, FQNEAQ (reference sequence). The CDR3 has 9 residues. The CDR3 loop reads CASSTPEYF. CDR3 DNA sequence: TGTGCCAGCAGCACCCCGGAGTATTTT.

This chain's CDR3 is CASGPLYNEQFF. Here the CDR3 DNA reads TGTGCTAGTGGTCCCCTCTACAATGAGCAGTTCTTC. The chain couples TRBV12-5 to TRBJ2-1; D not resolved. The CDR3 totals 12 residues. Per the germline V gene, CDR1 is LGHNT and CDR2 is FRNRAP. V gave up 5 bases and J gave up 3 bases, with 5 bases separating them.

This clone was detected only once. The rearrangement links TRBV14 to TRBJ1-6; 10 positions match TRBD1. Germline values: CDR1 SGHDN, CDR2 FVKESK. Unmatched junction bases numbered 3, after V lost 4 bases and J lost 6 bases. The CDR3 contains 15 residues. CDR3 loop: CASSPRQGANSPLHF. Here the CDR3 DNA reads TGTGCCAGCAGCCCCCGACAGGGGGCTAATTCACCCCTCCACTTT.

This CDR3 is CASPRTDRAKEQYF. The CDR3 region has the DNA TGTGCCAGCCCTCGCACGGACAGGGCCAAGGAGCAGTACTTC. V and J are TRBV27 and TRBJ2-7, with 8 bases fitting TRBD1. V lost 8 bases and J lost 7; bases outside the gene matches: 13. This CDR3 has 14 amino acids. Looked up from germline, CDR1 is MNHEY and CDR2 is SMNVEV (reference sequence).

The rearrangement links TRBV19 to TRBJ2-7; 11 bases map to TRBD1. This CDR3 region has 14 residues. Germline CDR1 LNHDA, CDR2 SQIVND (reference sequence). After removal of 6 bases from V and 3 bases from J, the junction contained 4 bases not matched to a gene. The CDR3 spells CASSLGTGGYEQYF. DNA for the CDR3: TGTGCCAGTAGCTTAGGGACAGGGGGCTACGAGCAGTACTTC.

This clone was picked up one time. The V call is TRBV7-2, the J call TRBJ2-7, with TRBD2 matching over 9 bases. V lost 2 bases to trimming and J lost 7 bases; unmatched junction nucleotides: 9. Germline CDR1 is SGHTA and CDR2 is FQGNSA. The CDR3 has 15 residues. CDR3 in amino acids: CASSLSTAGGREQYF. The CDR3 DNA reads as TGTGCCAGCAGCTTATCAACCGCGGGAGGGAGGGAGCAGTACTTC.

V and J are TRBV6-5 and TRBJ1-5; weak D call: TRBD1 (6 bases). The CDR3 has 14 amino acids. V lost 6 bases to trimming and J lost 3 bases, with 12 bases between them. Germline values: CDR1 MNHEY, CDR2 SVGAGI. CDR3: CASSHDRHNQPQHF. In DNA form, the CDR3 reads TGTGCCAGCAGCCACGACAGGCACAATCAGCCCCAGCATTTT.

V and J are TRBV9 and TRBJ2-1, with D hard to call. Between the trimmed V and J ends, which lost 0 bases and 7 bases, there was a span of 8 bases. CDR1 and CDR2 from the germline V gene are SGDLS and YYNGEE. The CDR3 extends over 13 amino acids. CDR3 in DNA: TGTGCCAGCAGCGTAGAACTCCTAAATGAGCAGTTCTTC. This translates into CASSVELLNEQFF.

This clone has just a few counts. The chain uses TRBV4-2 and TRBJ2-2; TRBD2 aligns across 14 bases. With 4 bases clipped from V and 7 bases from J, the junction kept 11 bases outside the gene matches. The germline gives CDR1 LGHNA, CDR2 YNFKEQ. The CDR3 length is 18 residues. Here the CDR3 DNA reads TGTGCCAGCAGCCGGCCGGGGACTAGCGGGAGTCCCGACGGGGAGCTGTTTTTT. It translates to CASSRPGTSGSPDGELFF.

The chain employs TRBV5-1 and TRBJ2-7, with TRBD2 matching 13 bases. Germline CDR1 and CDR2: SGHRS and YFSETQ. V lost 0 bases, J lost 4 bases, and 10 bases stayed unmatched. The CDR3 consists of 18 residues. The CDR3 bases are TGCGCCAGCAGCTTGGTACCACTAGCGGGAGGGACCGTTTACGAGCAGTACTTC. It yields the protein CASSLVPLAGGTVYEQYF.

The V and J genes are TRBV19 and TRBJ2-1, with 11 bases lining up with TRBD2. The length of the CDR3 is 15 residues. Germline assignment: CDR1 LNHDA and CDR2 SQIVND (reference sequence). The V and J ends lost 3 bases and 4 bases, in that order; junction bases with no gene match: 2. CDR3 amino acids: CASSIRTSGYNEQFF. The CDR3 DNA follows: TGTGCCAGTAGTATCAGGACTAGCGGGTACAATGAGCAGTTCTTC.

The chain carries TRBV9 and TRBJ2-2; 8 bases are a match to TRBD1. The CDR3 has 16 residues. CDR1 is SGDLS, CDR2 YYNGEE, per germline. The junction had 4 bases not matched to a gene; V was cut back by 3 bases and J by 0 bases. CDR3 nucleotide sequence: TGTGCCAGCAGCGCTACAGGGGGTACGAACACCGGGGAGCTGTTTTTT. Its translation is CASSATGGTNTGELFF.

The chain combines TRBV12-3 or TRBV12-4 with TRBJ2-5, with D unresolved. This CDR3 region has 13 residues. The V and J ends lost 2 bases and 7 bases respectively, with 11 bases between them. In nucleotides, the CDR3 is TGTGCCAGCAGTTTAAGGCAGGTGGGGACCCAGTACTTC. This gives the protein CASSLRQVGTQYF.

This chain joins TRBV15 and TRBJ2-1; no firm D call. Trimming shortened V by 4 bases and J by 8 bases, and 9 bases separated the two germline ends. The CDR3 length is 12 residues. Per the germline V gene, CDR1 is LNHNV and CDR2 is YYDKDF (reference sequence). DNA for the CDR3: TGTGCCACCAGCAAATATAGTGATGAGCAGTTCTTC. It is translated as CATSKYSDEQFF. Combining the CDR3 with reference TRBV15 and TRBJ2-1 gives the whole variable domain DAMVIQNPRYQVTQFGKPVTLSCSQTLNHNVMYWYQQKSSQAPKLLFHYYDKDFNNEADTPDNFQSRRPNTSFCFLDIRSPGLGDTAMYLCATSKYSDEQFFGPGTRLTVL.

The chain carries TRBV28 and TRBJ2-1; TRBD2 matches at 11 bases. The CDR3 consists of 15 residues. J lost 4 bases, V lost 8 bases, and 7 bases had no gene match. CDR1 is MDHEN and CDR2 is SYDVKM in the germline V gene. The CDR3 region has the DNA TGTGCCAGCCGAACCGGGACTAGCGGTTACAATGAGCAGTTCTTC. Protein sequence: CASRTGTSGYNEQFF.

A few counts support this clone. This chain connects TRBV6-6 to TRBJ2-7; weak D call: TRBD1 (6 bases). Germline CDR1 reads MNHNY; CDR2 reads SVGAGI (reference sequence). V lost 5 bases and J lost 0, with 11 bases in between. The CDR3 is 14 amino acids. The CDR3 DNA is TGTGCCAGCAGTAAGACAGGATACTCCTACGAGCAGTACTTC. This encodes CASSKTGYSYEQYF.

This clone was counted only a few times. V gene TRBV28 combines with J gene TRBJ2-3; TRBD1 agrees at 8 bases. Germline-derived CDR1 and CDR2 are MDHEN and SYDVKM. The V and J ends lost 7 bases and 4 bases, in that order; junction bases with no gene match: 4. There are 13 residues in the CDR3. CDR3 amino acids: CASTTGGADTQYF. In nucleotides, the CDR3 is TGTGCCAGCACCACAGGGGGAGCAGATACGCAGTATTTT.

The V call is TRBV4-1, the J call TRBJ2-7; 7 bases agree with TRBD1. This CDR3 contains 14 residues. CDR1 and CDR2 from the germline V gene are MGHRA and YSYEKL. The junction had 7 bases not matched to a gene; V was cut back by 5 bases and J by 3 bases. CDR3 sequence (DNA): TGCGCCAGCAGCATCTTGACAGGGTTCTACGAGCAGTACTTC. Translating gives CASSILTGFYEQYF.

Only a few counts were recorded for this clone. V gene TRBV3-1 (or the pseudogene TRBV3-2) combines with J gene TRBJ2-5; TRBD2 agrees at 7 bases. CDR1 LGHDT and CDR2 YNNKEL come from the germline V gene (reference sequence). CDR3 length: 17 residues. V was clipped by 0 bases and J by 1 base; unmatched bases: 8. CDR3 in DNA: TGTGCCAGCAGCCAAGAGTGGGCTAGCGGAGGCCAAGAGACCCAGTACTTC. It specifies CASSQEWASGGQETQYF.

The gene calls are TRBV6-1 and TRBJ2-7; the D is unclear. With 2 bases removed from V and 4 bases from J, the gap between germline ends came to 9 bases. The CDR3 sequence is 13 residues long. The germline CDR1 and CDR2 sequences are MNHNS and SASEGT. CDR3 nucleotide sequence: TGTGCCAGCAGTGAAAGTGCCGGTTACGAGCAGTACTTC. Translated: CASSESAGYEQYF.

CDR3 sequence: CASSYEGASPLHF. CDR3 bases: TGTGCCAGCAGTTACGAGGGGGCCTCACCCCTCCACTTT. This chain uses TRBV6-2 or TRBV6-3 with TRBJ1-6; the match to TRBD1 covers 7 bases. Germline V gene sequence: CDR1 MNHEY, CDR2 SVGEGT. This CDR3 is 13 amino acids long. Unmatched junction bases numbered 2, after V lost 2 bases and J lost 10 bases.

This clone was recorded a few times. Other DNA sequences from this sample encode an identical CDR3 as well. The J gene is TRBJ2-3, the V gene TRBV27; possible D gene TRBD2, 6 bases. Trimming cost V 6 bases and J 4 bases, with 14 bases left between them. CDR1 is MNHEY, CDR2 SMNVEV, per germline (reference sequence). This CDR3 region has 14 residues. Here the CDR3 reads CASSLGLTADTQYF. The CDR3 bases are TGTGCCAGCAGCTTGGGACTTACCGCAGATACGCAGTATTTT.

Comment on this clone: This may be a read error: a much more frequent sequence differs by one nucleotide. This same CDR3 is encoded by further DNA sequences in the sample. The genes are TRBV27 and TRBJ2-7, with 7 bases aligning to TRBD1. V was pared by 2 bases and J by 2 bases, with 0 bases of the junction left unmatched. Germline V gene sequence: CDR1 MNHEY, CDR2 SMNVEV (reference sequence). The CDR3 spans 13 residues. The CDR3 loop reads CASSLGTAYEQYF. The CDR3 bases are TGTGCCAGCAGTTTAGGGACAGCCTACGAGCAGTACTTC.

The V gene is TRBV6-1, the J gene TRBJ2-3, with D maybe TRBD1 (6 bases). Germline-derived CDR1 and CDR2 are MNHNS and SASEGT. The ends were cut back, 0 bases at V and 12 bases at J, with 13 bases in the middle. This CDR3 is built from 13 residues. CDR3 protein: CASSEADRDTQYF. In nucleotides, the CDR3 is TGTGCCAGCAGTGAAGCGGACCGGGACACCCAGTATTTT.

This clone was observed a single time. J is TRBJ2-5 and V is TRBV6-4; 8 positions agree with TRBD2. The germline V gene encodes CDR1 MRHNA and CDR2 SNTAGT. V was clipped by 5 bases and J by 4 bases; unmatched bases: 6. CDR3 length: 14 amino acids. CDR3 region: CASSLPLAGETQYF. CDR3 nucleotide sequence: TGTGCCAGCAGTTTACCCCTAGCGGGAGAGACCCAGTACTTC.

This rearrangement joins TRBV28 to TRBJ2-2; 8 bases match TRBD2. V was clipped by 5 bases and J by 4 bases; unmatched bases: 6. In germline, CDR1 is MDHEN, CDR2 SYDVKM. The CDR3 loop spans 15 amino acids. The CDR3, as DNA: TGTGCCAGCAGTGCCCCGGGAGGGGTCACCGGGGAGCTGTTTTTT. It is translated as CASSAPGGVTGELFF.

The genes are TRBV2 and TRBJ2-7; D perhaps matches TRBD2 (6 bases). The V gene lost 3 bases and the J gene lost 0 bases, with 12 bases spanning the gap. Germline values: CDR1 SNHLY, CDR2 FYNNEI. CDR3 length: 15 amino acids. As DNA, the CDR3 is TGTGCCAGCAGTGACCCGGGAGACCCCTCCTACGAGCAGTACTTC. Amino acids: CASSDPGDPSYEQYF.

This clone was detected only once. The gene calls are TRBV29-1 and TRBJ2-3; TRBD2 agrees at 11 bases. The germline V gene encodes CDR1 SQVTM and CDR2 ANQGSEA. The CDR3 consists of 13 residues. Trimming at V came to 7 bases and at J to 4 bases, leaving 4 bases not matched to a gene. CDR3 in DNA: TGCAGCGAACTAGCGGGAGTGGCAGATACGCAGTATTTT. Its translation is CSELAGVADTQYF.

The V call is TRBV12-3 or TRBV12-4, the J call TRBJ1-2; the D gene is possibly TRBD1 (6 bases). The CDR3 loop spans 13 amino acids. Trimming cost V 5 bases and J 3 bases, with 10 bases left between them. The CDR3 is CASSPGVDYGYTF. The CDR3 nucleotides read TGTGCCAGCAGTCCAGGGGTGGACTATGGCTACACCTTC.